This T cell receptor beta chain was retrieved from a study of cytomegalovirus exposure and HLA in healthy donors. On the study more broadly: Membership in the Caucasian-associated ancestry cluster was found for about four fifths of 398 genotyped donors. Findings and caveats of the study: Fewer N-insertions than the roughly 600-donor mean were reportedly shown by an Asian-associated ancestry cluster in a later analysis. The availability of immune exposure information extended only to CMV serostatus.

In the case of this clone: Its antigen remains unknown.

CDR1 and CDR2 from the germline V gene are SGHDT and YYEEEE. V shed 0 bases and J shed 5 bases, with 14 bases lying between them. The CDR3 length is 15 residues. PCR was performed using 60 Vbeta and 13 Jbeta primers. The assay was immunoSEQ multiplex PCR, and TCRdb's table has in-frame clones only and misses some. The sample has approximately 150,000 clones; more than 70% are singletons. The rearrangement joins TRBV5-6 to TRBJ1-1, with D perhaps matching TRBD1 (5 bases). The receptor's source is a woman in her fifties or sixties in good health and CMV-seronegative. Sequenced sample: PBMCs. CDR3 protein: CASSLAGDHSTEAFF. The CDR3 DNA follows: TGTGCCAGCAGCTTGGCGGGGGACCACTCAACTGAAGCTTTCTTT.